This T cell receptor (beta chain) emerged from a study of CD8 T cells in ankylosing spondylitis. CDR1 is SGHAT, CDR2 FQDESV, per germline (reference sequence). Trimming took off 5 bases at V and 4 bases at J, with 10 bases between the two ends. This CDR3 is built from 13 residues. This clonotype was seen only a few times. Its antigen is undetermined. Study-level points and caveats: Certain motif variants had earlier appeared in reactive arthritis synovial fluid and blood. A TCR beta motif of 7 to 9 highly homologous variants seemed to mark ankylosing spondylitis blood.

A quantitative 5'-RACE method, one with molecular barcodes, was used to make TCR beta libraries. Using its own MiXCR run on the 5' RACE reads, TCRdb lists one record per CDR3 protein. The table shows some 800,000 distinct CDR3 sequences, with over 9.5% occurring only once. Sequenced sample: blood, either unsorted or a sorted T cell fraction (not recorded which). The clonotype comes from a male donor with ankylosing spondylitis. V is TRBV11-1 and J is TRBJ2-3; no clear D. CDR3 DNA sequence: TGTGCCAGCAGCGTCCCCCCGGCAGATACGCAGTATTTT. Translation: CASSVPPADTQYF.